The source of this T cell receptor beta chain is a study of cytomegalovirus exposure and HLA in healthy donors. Study-level information: In a previous analysis, about 100 million unique TCR beta sequences were found from roughly 200 million T cells. When just under 400 donors were genotyped, more than 70% of them were found to fall in the Caucasian-associated ancestry cluster. Points from the study as a whole: When analyzed later, the rates of TCR association showed variation by HLA locus, with DRB1 the most and HLA-C the fewest.

PCR used 60 Vbeta primers and 13 Jbeta primers. Clones were sequenced by immunoSEQ multiplex PCR, and TCRdb holds only the in-frame ones, with some missing. The data hold roughly 150,000 clones, with under 85% observed a single time. This CDR3 has 17 residues. Per the germline V gene, CDR1 is LNHDA and CDR2 is SQIVND (reference sequence). V trimming: 2 bases; J trimming: 3 bases; junction bases outside the gene matches: 6. As regards this clone: The antigen is not known.

This sequence joins TRBV19 and TRBJ2-5; 13 nucleotides line up with TRBD2. The sequenced sample consisted of PBMCs. The sequence derives from a woman aged 18-29 years in good health and CMV-seropositive. CDR3 DNA: TGTGCCAGTAGTATACAAGGACTAGCGGGGGTAGAAGAGACCCAGTACTTC. As protein: CASSIQGLAGVEETQYF.